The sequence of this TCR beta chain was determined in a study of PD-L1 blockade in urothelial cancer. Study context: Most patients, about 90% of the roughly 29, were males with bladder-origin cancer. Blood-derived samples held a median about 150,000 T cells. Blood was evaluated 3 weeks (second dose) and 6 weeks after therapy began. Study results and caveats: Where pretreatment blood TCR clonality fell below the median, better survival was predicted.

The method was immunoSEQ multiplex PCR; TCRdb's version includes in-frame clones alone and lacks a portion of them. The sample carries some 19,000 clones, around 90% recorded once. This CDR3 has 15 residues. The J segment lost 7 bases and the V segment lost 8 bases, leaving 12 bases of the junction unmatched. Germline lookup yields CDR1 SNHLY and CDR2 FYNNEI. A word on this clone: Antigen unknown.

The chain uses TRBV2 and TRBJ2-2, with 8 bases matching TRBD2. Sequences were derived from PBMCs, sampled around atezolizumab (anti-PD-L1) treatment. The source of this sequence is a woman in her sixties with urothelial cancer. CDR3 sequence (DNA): TGTGCCAGCCGAGGAGGCGGGGGGCATGGCGGGGAGCTGTTTTTT. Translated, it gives CASRGGGGHGGELFF.